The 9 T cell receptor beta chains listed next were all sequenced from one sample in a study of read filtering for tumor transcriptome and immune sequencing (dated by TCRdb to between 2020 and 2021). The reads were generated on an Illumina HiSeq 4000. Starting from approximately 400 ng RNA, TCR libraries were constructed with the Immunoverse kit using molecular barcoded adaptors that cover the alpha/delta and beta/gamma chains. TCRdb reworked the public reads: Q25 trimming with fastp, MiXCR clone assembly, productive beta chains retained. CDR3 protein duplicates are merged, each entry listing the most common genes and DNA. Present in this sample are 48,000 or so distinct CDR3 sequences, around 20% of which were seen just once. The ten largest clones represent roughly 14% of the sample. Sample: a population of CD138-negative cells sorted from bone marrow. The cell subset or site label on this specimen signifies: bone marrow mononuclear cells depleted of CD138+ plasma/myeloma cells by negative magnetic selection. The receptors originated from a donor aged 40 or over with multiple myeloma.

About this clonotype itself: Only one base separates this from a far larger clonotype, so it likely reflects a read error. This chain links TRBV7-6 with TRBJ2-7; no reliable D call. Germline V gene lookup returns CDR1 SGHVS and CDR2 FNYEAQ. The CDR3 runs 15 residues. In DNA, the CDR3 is TGTGCTAGCAGCTTAGTGCAGAAGGTCTCCTACGAGCAGTACTTC. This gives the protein CASSLVQKVSYEQYF.

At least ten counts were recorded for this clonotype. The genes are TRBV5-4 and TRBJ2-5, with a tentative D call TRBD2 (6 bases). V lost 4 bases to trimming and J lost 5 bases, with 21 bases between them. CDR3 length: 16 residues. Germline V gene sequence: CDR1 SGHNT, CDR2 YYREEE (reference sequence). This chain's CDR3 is CASSNRLGRRTETQYF. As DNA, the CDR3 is TGTGCCAGCAGCAACCGACTAGGGCGGAGGACGGAGACCCAGTACTTC.

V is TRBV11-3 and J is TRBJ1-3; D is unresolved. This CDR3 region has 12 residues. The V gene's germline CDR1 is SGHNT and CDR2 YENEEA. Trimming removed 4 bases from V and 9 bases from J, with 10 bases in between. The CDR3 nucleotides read TGTGCCAGCAGCTCCCCGAGCGGCACCATATATTTT. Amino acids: CASSSPSGTIYF.

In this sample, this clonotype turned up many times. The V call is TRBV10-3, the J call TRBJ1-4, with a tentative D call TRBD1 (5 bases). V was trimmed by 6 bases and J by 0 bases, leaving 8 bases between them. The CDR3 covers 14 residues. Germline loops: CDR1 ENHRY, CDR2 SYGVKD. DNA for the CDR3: TGTGCCATCAGACAGACAGCAACTAATGAAAAACTGTTTTTT. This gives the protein CAIRQTATNEKLFF.

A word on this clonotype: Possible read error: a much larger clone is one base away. The CDR3 loop reads CASSFRGTSPYEQYF. As DNA, the CDR3 is TGTGCCAGCAGCTTCAGGGGGACTAGCCCCTACGAGCAGTACTTC. The chain is built from TRBV7-2 and TRBJ2-7; 9 bases map to TRBD2. CDR3 length equals 15 residues. Germline-derived CDR1 and CDR2 are SGHTA and FQGNSA. Germline trimming cut 3 bases from V and 2 bases from J; bases unmatched to any gene: 5.

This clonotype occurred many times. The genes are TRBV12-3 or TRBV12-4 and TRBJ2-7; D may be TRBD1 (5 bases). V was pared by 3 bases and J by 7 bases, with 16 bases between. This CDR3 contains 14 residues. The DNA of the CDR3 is TGTGCCAGCAGTTTGGTCCAGGGCCAAGGGGAGCAGTACTTC. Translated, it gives CASSLVQGQGEQYF.

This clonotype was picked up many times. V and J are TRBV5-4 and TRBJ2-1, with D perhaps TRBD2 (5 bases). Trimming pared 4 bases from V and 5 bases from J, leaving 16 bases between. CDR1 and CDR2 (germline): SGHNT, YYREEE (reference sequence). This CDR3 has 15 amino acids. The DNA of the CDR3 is TGTGCCAGCAGCGAAGCCGGCGGGTCAGACAATGAGCAGTTCTTC. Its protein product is CASSEAGGSDNEQFF.

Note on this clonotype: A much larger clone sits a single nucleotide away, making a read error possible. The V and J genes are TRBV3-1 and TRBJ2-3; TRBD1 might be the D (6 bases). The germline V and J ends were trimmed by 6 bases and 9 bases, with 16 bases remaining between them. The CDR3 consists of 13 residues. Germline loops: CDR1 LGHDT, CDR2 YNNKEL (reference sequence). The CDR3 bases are TGTGCCAGCAGTAGGTCGGGACAAGAAACGCAGTATTTT. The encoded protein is CASSRSGQETQYF.

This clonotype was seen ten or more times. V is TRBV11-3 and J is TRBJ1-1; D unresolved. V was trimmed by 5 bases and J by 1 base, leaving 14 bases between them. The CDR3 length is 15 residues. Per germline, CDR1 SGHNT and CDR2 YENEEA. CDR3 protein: CASSVGSDPNTEAFF. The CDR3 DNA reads TGTGCCAGCAGCGTCGGATCGGATCCGAACACTGAAGCTTTCTTT. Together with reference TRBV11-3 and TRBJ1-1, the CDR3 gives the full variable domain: EAGVVQSPRYKIIEKKQPVAFWCNPISGHNTLYWYLQNLGQGPELLIRYENEEAVDDSQLPKDRFSAERLKGVDSTLKIQPAELGDSAVYLCASSVGSDPNTEAFFGQGTRLTVV.